This T cell receptor (beta chain) was captured by sequencing in a study of blood T cell repertoires in COVID-19 (dated by TCRdb to about 2020). Background on the whole study: Collaborator samples came from the United States, Italy and Spain and covered acute and convalescent phases of COVID-19. The samples were drawn from two sources: the first 160 participants of the ongoing ImmuneRACE study, and 1,000 to 1,500 subjects contributed by 6 global collaborators. Deeply sampled blood TCRbeta repertoires from subjects exposed to, actively infected with, or recovered from COVID-19 were included in the dataset. Where HLA class I and class II types were available, the types were taken from metadata supplied by the sample provider, not from assay-based typing. The prospective study material was composed of cDNA or gDNA derived from T cells, B-cell-depleted T cells, or PBMCs. A de-identified subject ID, COVID-19 status, age in years and sex were almost always included in the sample metadata. The repertoires were released in a freely available public database meant as a resource for research on the immune response to SARS-CoV-2. Study-wide findings and limitations: Clinical and demographic metadata were provided uncurated, with the amount varying by source and participant.

Each collaborating institution followed its own protocols to collect whole blood in K2EDTA tubes. For TCRbeta analysis, collaborators shipped samples in one of three forms: frozen whole blood, isolated PBMCs, or DNA extracted from either of those sample types. As to this clone: What antigen it recognizes has not been identified. Base qualities were left out, and no much larger clone turns up one base away.

Its CDR3 holds 13 amino acids, cysteine through phenylalanine. Only the CDR3 part of the read is kept: 39 bases, read in frame from the first base. Relative to germline, V is 2 bases shorter and J is 2 bases shorter, with 7 bases between their ends. Sequences SGDLS (CDR1) and YYNGEE (CDR2) are obtained from the germline V gene. TCRbeta CDR3 regions were amplified from genomic DNA by means of the immunoSEQ Assay, a bias-controlled multiplex PCR. The original methods were these. Within the assay, amplification of reference gene primers was used to estimate how many nucleated cells each sample contained. Sequence reads were collapsed and filtered to measure the absolute abundance of every unique TCRbeta CDR3 rearrangement. For each sample, productive Simpson clonality was calculated by taking the square root of Simpson's diversity index across productive rearrangements. TCRdb limited this immuneACCESS table to in-frame rearrangements with V and J called. A share of clones is missing; checked studies link under half to unresolved V genes, and the rest is unexplained. V and J calls and clone size are given by that table; D and trimming were obtained from the DNA. The sample yields around 300,000 clones; less than 90% were counted once. The biggest ten clones account for roughly 15% of the sample.

The receptor chain draws on TRBV9 and TRBJ1-2; there is no confident call for the D gene. Sequenced sample: peripheral blood. This TCR was sampled from a human donor in a cohort sampled during active COVID-19. The CDR3 protein sequence reads: CASSVELNYGYTF. The nucleotide sequence reads TGTGCCAGCAGCGTGGAGTTAAACTATGGCTACACCTTC.